The rows below give T cell receptor beta chains drawn from one sample of a study of T cell changes during pregnancy in multiple sclerosis. Data came from immunoSEQ multiplex PCR; TCRdb stores just in-frame clones and leaves some out. The profile shows about 43,000 clones, approximately 91% of them singletons. The sequencing input was PBMCs (not recorded whether the cells were cultured). The receptors here all came from a female donor with multiple sclerosis, enrolled in a pregnancy study. Both conserved end residues are part of each CDR3. Each record gives: clone size, J gene, V gene, D gene, CDR3 protein, CDR3 DNA. D genes are given only for firm matches. Size values are once, few and many counts, or a class for expanded clones, and some rows have none.

NA TRBJ2-2 TRBV2 TRBD2 CASSELPSAGVSGELFF TGTGCCAGCAGTGAATTGCCTAGCGCGGGAGTCAGCGGGGAGCTGTTTTTT
NA TRBJ2-5 TRBV7-9 TRBD2 CASSLVTAGGPLGETQYF TGTGCCAGCAGCTTAGTTACCGCGGGAGGGCCCTTGGGGGAGACCCAGTACTTC
NA TRBJ2-1 TRBV5-1 TRBD2 CASSMGLAGAVVLHRNYNEQFF TGCGCCAGCAGCATGGGACTAGCGGGGGCGGTCGTTTTACACCGAAATTACAATGAGCAGTTCTTC
once TRBJ1-4 TRBV2 NA CASSGGTNEKLFF TGTGCCAGCAGTGGAGGTACTAATGAAAAACTGTTTTTT
NA TRBJ1-2 TRBV6-5 NA CASSDDSSNYGYTF TGTGCCAGCAGTGACGACAGTTCTAACTATGGCTACACCTTC
NA TRBJ2-7 TRBV6-5 TRBD1 CASSRGQGVYEQYF TGTGCCAGCAGTAGAGGACAGGGGGTATACGAGCAGTACTTC
once TRBJ1-2 TRBV7-9 NA CASSLAGGVGYGYTF TGTGCCAGCAGCTTAGCGGGGGGCGTTGGCTATGGCTACACCTTC
NA TRBJ2-3 TRBV7-2 NA CASSYDRAGTDTQYF TGTGCCAGCAGCTACGACAGAGCGGGCACAGATACGCAGTATTTT
NA TRBJ2-2 TRBV4-2 TRBD2 CASSLVAGLNTGELFF TGTGCCAGCAGCCTTGTAGCGGGACTGAACACCGGGGAGCTGTTTTTT
NA TRBJ2-7 TRBV18 TRBD2 CASSPGLVSYEQYF TGTGCCAGCTCACCGGGACTAGTCTCCTACGAGCAGTACTTC
NA TRBJ2-7 TRBV28 NA CASSLEGPQGEQYF TGTGCCAGCAGTTTAGAAGGGCCCCAGGGGGAGCAGTACTTC
NA TRBJ2-7 TRBV5-6 NA CASSSNYEQYF TGTGCCAGCAGCTCGAACTACGAGCAGTACTTC
NA TRBJ2-7 TRBV2 TRBD2 CASSPLGTSGSSEQYF TGTGCCAGCAGCCCATTGGGGACTAGCGGGAGCAGCGAGCAGTACTTC
NA TRBJ2-7 TRBV6-1 NA CASSVRGSYEQYF TGTGCCAGCAGTGTAAGGGGCTCCTACGAGCAGTACTTC
NA TRBJ1-2 TRBV15 NA CATSSRGLGYTF TGTGCCACCAGCAGCAGGGGTCTTGGCTACACCTTC
NA TRBJ2-1 TRBV2 NA CASSLLGSSYNEQFF TGTGCCAGCTCCCTGTTGGGGAGCTCCTACAATGAGCAGTTCTTC
NA TRBJ1-2 TRBV10-3 NA CAISEQGPQSNYGYTF TGTGCCATCAGTGAGCAGGGTCCGCAATCTAACTATGGCTACACCTTC
once TRBJ2-3 TRBV27 NA CASSLRGGTDTQYF TGTGCCAGCAGTCTCAGGGGGGGGACAGATACGCAGTATTTT
NA TRBJ1-2 TRBV28 TRBD1 CASSLGGGRDGNGYTF TGTGCCAGCAGTTTAGGAGGGGGCCGGGATGGGAATGGCTACACCTTC
NA TRBJ2-1 TRBV7-9 TRBD2 CASSKRLAGTSYEQFF TGTGCCAGCAGCAAGAGACTAGCGGGAACATCGTATGAGCAGTTCTTC
NA TRBJ2-5 TRBV2 TRBD1 CASSERTGRQETQYF TGTGCCAGCAGTGAGCGGACAGGGCGCCAAGAGACCCAGTACTTC
NA TRBJ1-5 TRBV28 TRBD1 CASSLPDRGHQPQHF TGTGCCAGCAGTCTACCGGACAGGGGGCATCAGCCCCAGCATTTT
NA TRBJ1-1 TRBV18 NA CASSLSLIPGEDAFF TGTGCCAGCTCACTCAGTCTTATCCCCGGTGAGGATGCTTTCTTT
NA TRBJ2-3 TRBV2 NA CASTDGTFDQDTQYF TGTGCCAGTACTGACGGGACGTTCGACCAAGATACGCAGTATTTT
NA TRBJ1-1 TRBV4-1 TRBD1 CASGQGEVNTEAFF TGCGCCAGCGGACAGGGTGAAGTGAACACTGAAGCTTTCTTT
NA TRBJ2-2 TRBV19 TRBD2 CASSIILAGAPGELFF TGTGCCAGTAGTATCATCCTAGCGGGAGCCCCCGGGGAGCTGTTTTTT
NA TRBJ2-1 TRBV5-1 NA CASSLLASSTEQFF TGCGCCAGCAGCTTGTTAGCGTCTAGCACTGAGCAGTTCTTC
NA TRBJ2-5 TRBV6-6 NA CASSYSIGETQYF TGTGCCAGCAGTTACTCGATTGGGGAGACCCAGTACTTC
NA TRBJ2-5 TRBV28 NA CASTDWGDEETQYF TGTGCCAGCACCGACTGGGGAGATGAAGAGACCCAGTACTTC
once TRBJ2-7 TRBV7-9 TRBD1 CASSSRQGAAYEQYF TGTGCCAGCAGCTCGCGACAGGGGGCCGCCTACGAGCAGTACTTC
NA TRBJ1-5 TRBV28 TRBD1 CASSLPDRGYQPQHF TGTGCCAGCAGTCTCCCGGACAGGGGGTATCAGCCCCAGCATTTT
NA TRBJ1-4 TRBV7-9 TRBD1 CASSWTGLANEKLFF TGTGCCAGCAGCTGGACAGGGTTGGCTAATGAAAAACTGTTTTTT
NA TRBJ2-2 TRBV2 NA CASIPLGDTGELFF TGTGCCAGCATCCCGCTTGGCGACACCGGGGAGCTGTTTTTT
NA TRBJ2-7 TRBV7-2 NA CASSPYGGEQYF TGTGCCAGCAGCCCCTACGGGGGAGAGCAGTACTTC
few TRBJ2-3 TRBV28 NA CASSAGTGTDTQYF TGTGCCAGCAGTGCCGGGACGGGCACAGATACGCAGTATTTT
NA TRBJ2-2 TRBV19 NA CASSEGPANTGELFF TGTGCCAGTAGTGAGGGGCCAGCGAACACCGGGGAGCTGTTTTTT
NA TRBJ2-5 TRBV5-4 NA CASSDGPQETQYF TGTGCCAGCAGTGACGGACCGCAAGAGACCCAGTACTTC
NA TRBJ2-7 TRBV18 TRBD2 CASSQGTSDEQYF TGTGCCAGCTCACAAGGGACTAGCGATGAGCAGTACTTC
NA TRBJ2-3 TRBV6-4 NA CASSEGKGADTQYF TGTGCCAGCAGTGAGGGTAAGGGGGCAGATACGCAGTATTTT
NA TRBJ1-1 TRBV6-5 NA CASNPTGGDTEAFF TGTGCCAGCAACCCCACCGGTGGAGACACTGAAGCTTTCTTT
once TRBJ2-7 TRBV6-5 TRBD1 CASSWYAGTVNEQYF TGTGCCAGCAGTTGGTACGCCGGGACAGTCAACGAGCAGTACTTC
NA TRBJ2-1 TRBV1 NA CTSSQAAFGTLDNEQFF TGCACCAGCAGCCAAGCGGCATTCGGGACCCTCGACAATGAGCAGTTCTTC
NA TRBJ1-4 TRBV2 NA CASCGIMGKLFF TGTGCCAGCTGCGGGATAATGGGGAAACTGTTTTTT
NA TRBJ2-7 TRBV5-6 NA CASSLNIGEQYF TGTGCCAGCAGCCTGAACATCGGAGAGCAGTACTTC
NA TRBJ1-2 TRBV7-3 NA CASSQGRGEYGYTF TGTGCCAGCAGTCAGGGCAGGGGCGAATATGGCTACACCTTC
NA TRBJ2-7 TRBV29-1 TRBD2 CSVEKRDRHEQYF TGCAGCGTTGAAAAGCGGGATCGACACGAGCAGTACTTC
NA TRBJ1-2 TRBV2 NA CASSDQGPAYGYTF TGTGCCAGCAGTGATCAGGGTCCCGCCTATGGCTACACCTTC
NA TRBJ2-4 TRBV28 NA CASSPAHVSAKNIQYF TGTGCCAGCAGCCCCGCGCACGTTTCAGCCAAAAACATTCAGTACTTC
NA TRBJ2-5 TRBV2 TRBD2 CASRDGLAGVGLQETQYF TGTGCCAGCAGAGATGGACTAGCGGGAGTCGGCCTACAAGAGACCCAGTACTTC
NA TRBJ1-5 TRBV27 NA CASSLEGYSNQPQHF TGTGCCAGCAGTTTGGAGGGATATAGCAATCAGCCCCAGCATTTT
NA TRBJ1-1 TRBV29-1 TRBD1 CSAGTGEAFF TGCAGCGCAGGGACAGGTGAAGCTTTCTTT
NA TRBJ2-5 TRBV5-5 NA CASSLHPAHKQGETQYF TGTGCCAGCAGCTTGCACCCGGCGCATAAGCAGGGAGAGACCCAGTACTTC
NA TRBJ2-3 TRBV7-9 NA CASSLSGGRVADTQYF TGTGCCAGCAGCTTATCCGGGGGGCGCGTGGCAGATACGCAGTATTTT
NA TRBJ1-2 TRBV7-2 NA CASSLALRGNYGYTF TGTGCCAGCAGCTTAGCGCTAAGAGGGAACTATGGCTACACCTTC
NA TRBJ1-2 TRBV7-9 NA CASSLGAGRSGYTF TGTGCCAGCAGCTTAGGGGCAGGGAGGTCCGGCTACACCTTC
NA TRBJ2-1 TRBV7-9 TRBD2 CASSPHGLAGGRNEQFF TGTGCCAGCAGCCCTCACGGACTAGCGGGAGGACGCAATGAGCAGTTCTTC
NA TRBJ1-5 TRBV28 NA CASSFGQPQHF TGTGCCAGCAGTTTCGGGCAGCCCCAGCATTTT
NA TRBJ2-1 TRBV27 NA CASSFTGTQDEQFF TGTGCCAGCAGTTTCACGGGGACACAGGATGAGCAGTTCTTC
NA TRBJ2-1 TRBV6-4 NA CASRYEQFF TGTGCCAGCAGATATGAGCAGTTCTTC
NA TRBJ2-4 TRBV5-1 NA CASSLQGGDIQNIQYF TGCGCCAGCAGCCTACAGGGTGGGGATATCCAAAACATTCAGTACTTC